Presented here are 15 T cell receptor beta chains from one specimen sequenced in a study of T cell responses to AZD1222 COVID-19 vaccine. The repertoire was sequenced with immunoSEQ multiplex PCR; TCRdb's copy has only in-frame clones and lacks some. The sample shows 150,000 or so clones, roughly 91% of them seen only once. Material: peripheral blood, obtained on day 0 of AZD1222 vaccination. These receptors originate from an adult in good health.

The rearrangement uses TRBV6-7 and TRBJ1-1, with 8 bases fitting TRBD1. TRBV6-7 is noted as an ORF with a role that remains uncertain. V was clipped by 2 bases and J by 3 bases; unmatched bases: 14. The CDR3 is 18 amino acids. CDR3 residues: CASSYGRQGLSGDTEAFF. The CDR3 DNA follows: TGTGCCAGCAGTTACGGTCGACAGGGGCTATCCGGGGACACTGAAGCTTTCTTT.

V gene TRBV29-1 combines with J gene TRBJ2-5, with TRBD2 identical over 8 bases. The trim removed 4 bases at V and 2 bases at J, leaving 3 bases unmatched. The length of the CDR3 is 13 residues. Germline CDR1 SQVTM, CDR2 ANQGSEA. The CDR3 DNA sequence: TGCAGCGTTGTTGCGGGGGGACAAGAGACCCAGTACTTC. Its protein is CSVVAGGQETQYF.

The rearrangement joins TRBV5-1 to TRBJ1-1, with a possible D match to TRBD1 (6 bases). The CDR3 is made up of 13 amino acids. The V end was cut by 4 bases, the J end by 1 base, with 8 bases between. CDR1 and CDR2 (germline): SGHRS, YFSETQ. The CDR3 region has the DNA TGCGCCAGCAGCGGGACAAAGAACACTGAAGCTTTCTTT. It encodes CASSGTKNTEAFF.

A single count supports this clone. This chain joins TRBV12-5 and TRBJ1-1; no clear D gene. The CDR3 sequence is 15 residues long. V was clipped by 0 bases and J by 5 bases, with 13 bases between them. In germline, CDR1 is LGHNT, CDR2 FRNRAP. The CDR3 nucleotides are TGTGCTAGTGGTTTGGTACTGGCGGGAGGGACTGAAGCTTTCTTT. Its protein is CASGLVLAGGTEAFF.

The chain links TRBV12-3 or TRBV12-4 to TRBJ2-7; 11 bases fit TRBD1. There are 13 residues in the CDR3. V lost 7 bases, J lost 3 bases, and 2 bases stayed unmatched. The chain's CDR3 is CASKGTGGYEQYF. For the CDR3, the DNA is TGTGCCAGCAAGGGGACAGGGGGCTACGAGCAGTACTTC.

The chain links TRBV19 to TRBJ2-1; weak D call: TRBD2 (5 bases). Per germline, CDR1 LNHDA and CDR2 SQIVND (reference sequence). V was cut by 0 bases and J by 5 bases, with 14 bases left in between. CDR3 length: 16 residues. This CDR3 is CASSIDRPTRDNEQFF. CDR3 DNA: TGTGCCAGTAGTATAGATCGGCCAACGAGGGACAATGAGCAGTTCTTC.

The chain uses TRBV7-3 and TRBJ1-1, with no clear D. The germline V gene has CDR1 SGHTA and CDR2 FQGTGA. V was trimmed by 2 bases and J by 3 bases, leaving 7 bases between them. The CDR3 has 13 residues. The CDR3 coding sequence is TGTGCCAGCAGCTTATCCTCATACACTGAAGCTTTCTTT. This translates into CASSLSSYTEAFF.

The chain has TRBV4-3 and TRBJ2-6; D unclear. The germline gives CDR1 LGHNA, CDR2 YSLEER. CDR3 length equals 15 residues. V was shortened by 3 bases and J by 2 bases, with 8 bases between the two germline ends. The CDR3 DNA is TGCGCCAGCAGCCACGATGAGCCTGGGGCCAACGTCCTGACTTTC. This translates into CASSHDEPGANVLTF.

J is TRBJ1-3 and V is TRBV28; D is ambiguous. The CDR3 has 14 amino acids. The germline V and J ends were trimmed by 2 bases and 0 bases, with 5 bases remaining between them. The germline CDR1 and CDR2 sequences are MDHEN and SYDVKM. The CDR3 is CASSLGPSGNTIYF. DNA for the CDR3: TGTGCCAGCAGTTTAGGGCCCTCTGGAAACACCATATATTTT.

This clone was found once. CDR3 region: CASSALAGTDTQYF. The CDR3 region has the DNA TGTGCCAGCAGCGCTCTAGCGGGCACAGATACGCAGTATTTT. V is TRBV9 and J is TRBJ2-3, with 7 bases that match TRBD2. Germline V gives CDR1 SGDLS, CDR2 YYNGEE. The V and J ends lost 3 bases and 1 base, in that order; junction bases with no gene match: 2. CDR3 length equals 14 residues.

The CDR3: CASSLTGAGGPLHF. The CDR3 region has the DNA TGTGCCAGCAGCTTGACGGGGGCGGGTGGGCCCCTCCACTTT. The J gene is TRBJ1-6, the V gene TRBV5-6; a possible D gene is TRBD1 (6 bases). The V gene's germline CDR1 is SGHDT and CDR2 YYEEEE. Trimming left V 1 base short and J 13 bases short, with 15 bases between. The CDR3 spans 14 residues.

The genes are TRBV19 and TRBJ2-7; D remains ambiguous. The CDR3 has 15 residues. Per germline, CDR1 LNHDA and CDR2 SQIVND (reference sequence). V lost 9 bases and J 3 bases, leaving 21 bases between the germline ends. The CDR3 DNA reads as TGTGCCAGCTCCCGGCAAGACCTCCCGGGCTACGAGCAGTACTTC. It translates to CASSRQDLPGYEQYF.

V gene TRBV4-2 combines with J gene TRBJ2-2; D gene uncertain. Trimming took off 4 bases at V and 1 base at J, with 7 bases between the two ends. Germline CDR1 and CDR2: LGHNA and YNFKEQ. This CDR3 contains 14 residues. CDR3 nucleotides: TGTGCCAGCAGCCCACGAGAGAACACCGGGGAGCTGTTTTTT. Translated, it gives CASSPRENTGELFF.

The rearrangement links TRBV19 to TRBJ1-1; D is undetermined. The V gene's germline CDR1 is LNHDA and CDR2 SQIVND (reference sequence). The CDR3 has 14 amino acids. Trimming shortened V by 4 bases and J by 4 bases, and 13 bases separated the two germline ends. This chain's CDR3 is CASSSSPMSTEAFF. CDR3 sequence (DNA): TGTGCCAGTAGTAGCAGTCCGATGAGCACTGAAGCTTTCTTT.

The genes are TRBV10-1 and TRBJ1-1; D gene unclear. Germline CDR1 and CDR2: WNHNN and SYGVQD (reference sequence). The CDR3 runs 16 residues. V was pared by 1 base and J by 11 bases, with 23 bases between. CDR3 DNA sequence: TGCGCCAGCAGTGAGTTCCGCCGAGGACTGGGAATGGGGGCTTTCTTT. This translates into CASSEFRRGLGMGAFF.